These 3 T cell receptor beta chains were all obtained from the same sample, sequenced in a study of Ad26.COV2.S vaccination and SARS-CoV-2 variants. The data were produced by immunoSEQ multiplex PCR, yet TCRdb's version contains in-frame clones alone and is incomplete. The sample yields around 450,000 clones, roughly 89% seen once. Regarding treatment: about 20 received Ad26.COV2.S at low or high dose, single or two shots; about 5 received placebo; per-sample allocation not given. The samples were gathered on day 63 after the first injection of vaccine or placebo. The sequences come from peripheral blood, collected in a trial of Ad26.COV2.S vaccine versus placebo. The receptors shown here come from a person aged 18-60 years who received the Ad26.COV2.S COVID-19 vaccine or a placebo.

The chain carries TRBV4-3 and TRBJ2-5; 7 bases are shared with TRBD2. CDR3 size: 14 residues. The germline V gene has CDR1 LGHNA and CDR2 YSLEER. The trim removed 2 bases at V and 2 bases at J, leaving 2 bases unmatched. CDR3 protein: CASSQWDYQETQYF. CDR3 sequence (DNA): TGCGCCAGCAGCCAATGGGACTATCAAGAGACCCAGTACTTC.

V gene TRBV29-1 combines with J gene TRBJ2-7; 9 nucleotides agree with TRBD1. The germline V gene has CDR1 SQVTM and CDR2 ANQGSEA. The ends lost 7 bases at V and 6 bases at J; junction bases unmatched: 7. This CDR3 is built from 12 residues. This CDR3 is CSAGDREGEQYF. The CDR3 nucleotides are TGCAGCGCTGGGGACAGGGAAGGCGAGCAGTACTTC.

The rearrangement uses TRBV5-1 and TRBJ1-1, with 8 positions matching TRBD1. The germline CDR1 and CDR2 sequences are SGHRS and YFSETQ. The CDR3 consists of 15 residues. The trim removed 3 bases at V and 0 bases at J, leaving 4 bases unmatched. The CDR3 region has the DNA TGCGCCAGCAGCTCCCAGGGGGCGATGAACACTGAAGCTTTCTTT. This codes for CASSSQGAMNTEAFF. Full variable domain (remainder filled in from reference TRBV5-1 and TRBJ1-1): KAGVTQTPRYLIKTRGQQVTLSCSPISGHRSVSWYQQTPGQGLQFLFEYFSETQRNKGNFPGRFSGRQFSNSRSEMNVSTLELGDSALYLCASSSQGAMNTEAFFGQGTRLTVV.